This T cell receptor beta chain was recovered during a study of blood T cell repertoires in COVID-19. Per the study methods: Estimates of nucleated cell counts were drawn from the amplification of reference gene primers. TCRdb's copy holds only in-frame clones and misses some; the assay was immunoSEQ multiplex PCR. V and J calls and clone size come straight from that table; D and trimming were deduced from the DNA. The profile shows more than 300,000 clones, about nine tenths of them singletons. Each participant's cohort was designated according to participant-reported clinical history. Cohort 3 recovered donors had two negative PCRs, clearance, or symptom resolution. The source of this sequence is a young woman who had recovered from COVID-19. The sample was PBMCs or T cells enriched from blood (not recorded which).

The CDR3 sequence: CASLVPPNEQYF. The DNA for the CDR3 is TGTGCCAGCTTAGTACCGCCTAACGAGCAGTACTTC. This chain connects TRBV28 to TRBJ2-7, with unresolved D. This CDR3 has 12 amino acids. Trimming shortened V by 8 bases and J by 5 bases, and 13 bases separated the two germline ends. Germline CDR1 is MDHEN and CDR2 is SYDVKM.